These 18 T cell receptor beta chains came from one sample sequenced in a study of T cell responses to AZD1222 COVID-19 vaccine. TCRdb keeps only in-frame clones here, not all; method: immunoSEQ multiplex PCR. The data show approximately 100,000 clones, around 87% seen once. Sample: peripheral blood, taken on day 0 of AZD1222 vaccination. The origin of the receptors is an adult in good health.

This clone was observed once. The DNA for the CDR3 is TGTGCCAGCAGCTTAGATGACAGGGATTCTGAAAAACTGTTTTTT. This translates into CASSLDDRDSEKLFF. The genes are TRBV7-9 and TRBJ1-4; 7 positions agree with TRBD1. CDR3 length: 15 amino acids. The junction had 6 bases not matched to a gene; V was cut back by 1 base and J by 7 bases. Per germline, CDR1 SEHNR and CDR2 FQNEAQ (reference sequence).

V usage is TRBV5-4 and J usage is TRBJ2-3; D is perhaps TRBD1 (6 bases). CDR1 and CDR2 (germline): SGHNT, YYREEE (reference sequence). Between the trimmed V and J ends, which lost 4 bases and 4 bases, there was a span of 10 bases. The length of the CDR3 is 13 residues. The CDR3 here is CASSAKGADTQYF. The CDR3 DNA reads as TGTGCCAGCAGCGCGAAGGGGGCAGATACGCAGTATTTT.

The chain is built from TRBV27 and TRBJ2-1; D is unclear. The V and J ends lost 6 bases and 0 bases respectively, with 6 bases between them. The CDR3 has 13 amino acids. CDR1 is MNHEY, CDR2 SMNVEV, per germline (reference sequence). CDR3 in DNA: TGTGCCAGCAGGCTCAACTCCTACAATGAGCAGTTCTTC. As protein: CASRLNSYNEQFF.

The chain carries TRBV18 and TRBJ2-1; the match to TRBD2 covers 8 bases. CDR1 KGHSH and CDR2 LQKENI come from the germline V gene. The CDR3 is 14 residues long. The V segment lost 2 bases and the J segment 7 bases; nucleotides outside the gene matches: 4. CDR3 nucleotides: TGTGCCAGCTCACCATTTAGCGGGGATAATGAGCAGTTCTTC. The encoded protein is CASSPFSGDNEQFF.

This clone was detected once. The chain combines TRBV13 with TRBJ1-2; D perhaps matches TRBD1 (5 bases). Trimming took off 0 bases at V and 5 bases at J, with 13 bases between the two ends. CDR1 is PRHDT and CDR2 is FYEKMQ in the germline V gene (reference sequence). The CDR3 loop spans 15 amino acids. The CDR3, as DNA: TGTGCCAGCAGCTTAGGACCGCAGGGCGGATATGGCTACACCTTC. This translates into CASSLGPQGGYGYTF.

V usage is TRBV29-1 and J usage is TRBJ1-2; D perhaps matches TRBD1 (6 bases). Trimming left V 0 bases short and J 4 bases short, with 9 bases between. The germline V gene encodes CDR1 SQVTM and CDR2 ANQGSEA. The CDR3 length is 13 residues. The CDR3 DNA sequence: TGCAGCGTTGAAGAACAGGGCAGCTATGGCTACACCTTC. This translates into CSVEEQGSYGYTF.

The rearrangement links TRBV6-5 to TRBJ2-3; D is possibly TRBD1 or TRBD2 (5 bases each). Germline V gives CDR1 MNHEY, CDR2 SVGAGI. The CDR3 sequence is 13 residues long. The ends were cut back, 6 bases at V and 3 bases at J, with 10 bases in the middle. The CDR3 sequence: CASRGTTTDTQYF. CDR3 nucleotides: TGTGCCAGCAGAGGGACGACGACAGATACGCAGTATTTT.

This clone showed up just a few times. The chain is built from TRBV28 and TRBJ1-2; 10 bases line up with TRBD1. Germline V gene sequence: CDR1 MDHEN, CDR2 SYDVKM. V gave up 6 bases and J gave up 7 bases; unmatched junction bases: 17. The CDR3 length is 17 residues. CDR3 protein: CASSRKKDRDRGGGYTF. The CDR3 DNA reads as TGTGCCAGCAGCCGCAAGAAAGACCGGGACAGGGGTGGTGGCTACACCTTC.

The chain is built from TRBV2 and TRBJ1-1; tentatively, D is TRBD1 (5 bases). Germline CDR1 SNHLY, CDR2 FYNNEI. The CDR3 has 14 amino acids. V was pared by 4 bases and J by 3 bases, with 12 bases between. CDR3 region: CASSVGGSYTEAFF. CDR3 sequence (DNA): TGTGCCAGCAGTGTGGGGGGAAGCTACACTGAAGCTTTCTTT.

As to this clone: The junction does not match germline at one end; this may be a read error. This chain joins TRBV9 and TRBJ2-3; a weak D match, TRBD2 (8 bases). CDR3 size: 20 residues. The germline gives CDR1 SGDLS, CDR2 YYNGEE. CDR3 sequence reads: CASNVDPGGGPAGVSDTQYF. CDR3 nucleotides: TGTGCCAGCAACGTAGATCCAGGGGGAGGGCCAGCGGGAGTATCAGATACGCAGTATTTT.

V gene TRBV5-1 combines with J gene TRBJ2-1; 11 nucleotides agree with TRBD2. Germline CDR1 and CDR2: SGHRS and YFSETQ. V lost 1 base, J lost 7 bases, and 4 bases stayed unmatched. CDR3 length equals 15 residues. The CDR3 loop reads CASSLTSGSLNEQFF. The CDR3 nucleotides are TGCGCCAGCAGCTTGACTAGCGGGAGCTTGAATGAGCAGTTCTTC.

This clone was recorded once. The V and J genes are TRBV30 and TRBJ2-1; D ambiguous. V lost 3 bases, J lost 10 bases, and 19 bases lay in between. There are 14 residues in the CDR3. Germline V CDR1 and CDR2: GTSNPN, SVGIG (reference sequence). The CDR3 loop reads CAWRSQRVVGEQFF. CDR3 coding DNA: TGTGCCTGGAGGTCCCAAAGGGTCGTAGGGGAGCAGTTCTTC.

The rearrangement links TRBV7-8 to TRBJ1-1; D possibly corresponds to TRBD1 (5 bases). CDR1 and CDR2 from the germline V gene are SGHVS and FQNEAQ. This CDR3 is built from 14 residues. V was clipped by 5 bases and J by 3 bases, with 13 bases between them. In nucleotides, the CDR3 is TGTGCCAGCAGCCGGGGCCTCGGGCACACTGAAGCTTTCTTT. Amino acid sequence: CASSRGLGHTEAFF.

The V call is TRBV2, the J call TRBJ2-2; D gene ambiguous. V was cut by 6 bases and J by 2 bases, with 16 bases left in between. Germline CDR1 reads SNHLY; CDR2 reads FYNNEI. The CDR3 covers 16 residues. The CDR3 coding sequence is TGTGCCAGCAGCCCGAAGACGGGCAGAAACACCGGGGAGCTGTTTTTT. Translated, it gives CASSPKTGRNTGELFF.

The rearrangement links TRBV2 to TRBJ1-1; D not certain. V gave up 5 bases and J gave up 1 base, with 11 bases separating them. The CDR3 runs to 14 residues. Germline loops: CDR1 SNHLY, CDR2 FYNNEI. The CDR3 loop is CASSKSLGNTEAFF. CDR3 bases: TGTGCCAGCAGTAAGTCTTTGGGGAACACTGAAGCTTTCTTT.

This clone was observed a handful of times. This CDR3 reads CASSQGENTEAFF. The CDR3 coding sequence is TGTGCCAGCTCCCAGGGGGAGAACACTGAAGCTTTCTTT. The gene calls are TRBV18 and TRBJ1-1; TRBD1 matches at 7 bases. V was pared by 6 bases and J by 1 base, with 2 bases of the junction left unmatched. CDR1 and CDR2 from the germline V gene are KGHSH and LQKENI. This CDR3 has 13 residues.

This clone has a handful of counts. The rearrangement joins TRBV18 to TRBJ2-2; 7 nucleotides align to TRBD1. Germline V lookup: CDR1 KGHSH, CDR2 LQKENI. The CDR3 runs 17 residues. V dropped 0 bases and J dropped 0; count of bases not matched to a gene: 4. This CDR3 reads CASSPPTGLANTGELFF. As DNA, the CDR3 is TGTGCCAGCTCACCACCGACAGGGCTCGCGAACACCGGGGAGCTGTTTTTT. The full variable domain, in which reference TRBV18 and TRBJ2-2 provide the parts outside the CDR3, is NAGVMQNPRHLVRRRGQEARLRCSPMKGHSHVYWYRQLPEEGLKFMVYLQKENIIDESGMPKERFSAEFPKEGPSILRIQQVVRGDSAAYFCASSPPTGLANTGELFFGEGSRLTVL.

The rearrangement links TRBV15 to TRBJ2-5; 9 nucleotides line up with TRBD1. The CDR3 has 16 residues. Germline trimming cut 5 bases from V and 5 bases from J; bases unmatched to any gene: 12. Germline V CDR1 and CDR2: LNHNV, YYDKDF (reference sequence). This CDR3 is CATSHINRGRKETQYF. In DNA form, the CDR3 reads TGTGCCACCAGCCACATTAACAGGGGGCGCAAGGAGACCCAGTACTTC.